The entry below describes one T cell receptor (beta chain). Other DNA sequences of this sample code for an identical CDR3. Profiling relied on immunoSEQ multiplex PCR, and the TCRdb table lists in-frame clones only, not all of them. The sample holds 350,000 to 400,000 clones, about 87% seen once. These data come from a study of blood T cell repertoires in COVID-19. Study overall: Symptom resolution, clearance, or two negative PCRs marked donors in Cohort 3 as recovered. The origin of the acute and convalescent COVID-19 samples was the United States, Italy and Spain. T cells, B-cell-depleted T cells, or PBMCs provided the cDNA or gDNA that served as material.

Between the trimmed V and J ends, which lost 5 bases and 7 bases, there was a span of 9 bases. The CDR3 has 11 residues. CDR1 is MDHEN and CDR2 is SYDVKM in the germline V gene. Sequencing used PBMCs or T cells enriched from blood (not recorded which). The TCR sequence derives from a man aged 35 to 55 in a cohort exposed to, infected with or recovered from COVID-19 (not recorded which). This chain uses TRBV28 with TRBJ2-7, with D tentatively TRBD2 (5 bases). The CDR3 bases are TGTGCCAGCAGTCCCCGGAGGGAGCAGTACTTC. Translating it yields CASSPRREQYF.